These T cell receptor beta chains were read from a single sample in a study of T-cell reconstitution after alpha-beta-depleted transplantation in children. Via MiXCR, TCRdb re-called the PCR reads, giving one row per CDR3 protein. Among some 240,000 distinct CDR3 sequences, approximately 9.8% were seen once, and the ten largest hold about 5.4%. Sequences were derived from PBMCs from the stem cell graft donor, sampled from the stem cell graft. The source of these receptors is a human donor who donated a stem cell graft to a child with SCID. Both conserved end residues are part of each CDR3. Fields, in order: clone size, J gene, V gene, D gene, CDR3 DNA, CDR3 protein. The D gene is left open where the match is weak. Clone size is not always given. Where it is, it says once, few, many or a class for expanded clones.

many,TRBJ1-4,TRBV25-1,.,TGTGCCAGCAGTGAAAACCTCTTCCGAGGTGAAAAACTGTTTTTT,CASSENLFRGEKLFF
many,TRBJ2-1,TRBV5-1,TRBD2,TGCGCCAGCAGCTTCCTAGCGGGGGGGAACAATGAGCAGTTCTTC,CASSFLAGGNNEQFF
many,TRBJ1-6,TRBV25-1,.,TGTGCCAGCCTAGGCGGTCCCAGGAATAATTCACCCCTCCACTTT,CASLGGPRNNSPLHF
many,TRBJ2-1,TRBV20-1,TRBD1,TGCAGTGCTAGGGACTTAGTTGGGACAGTCTCCTACAATGAGCAGTTCTTC,CSARDLVGTVSYNEQFF
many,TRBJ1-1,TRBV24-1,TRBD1,TGTGCCACCAGTGCTGCAGGGACAGGGAAAGCTTTCTTT,CATSAAGTGKAFF
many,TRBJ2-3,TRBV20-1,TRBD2,TGCAGTGCTCTCGGGACTAGTGAGGTTACTGATACGCAGTATTTT,CSALGTSEVTDTQYF
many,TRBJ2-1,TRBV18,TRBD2,TGTGCCAGCTCTCCGGGACTAGCGGGGGGCGCCTACAATGAGCAGTTCTTC,CASSPGLAGGAYNEQFF
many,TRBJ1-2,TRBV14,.,TGTGCCAGCAGCGGCAGTCGAGATTATGGCTACACCTTC,CASSGSRDYGYTF
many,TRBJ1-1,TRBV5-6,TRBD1,TGTGCCAGCAGCTTGGTGGACAGGGCTAACACTGAAGCTTTCTTT,CASSLVDRANTEAFF
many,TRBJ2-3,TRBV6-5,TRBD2,TGTGCCAGCAGTTACCCAAGGCTAGCGGGCGGCACAGATACGCAGTATTTT,CASSYPRLAGGTDTQYF
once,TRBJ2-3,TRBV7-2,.,TGTGCCAGCGCCTACAAGGCCGGGCTAGCCCGCACAGATACGCAGTATTTT,CASAYKAGLARTDTQYF
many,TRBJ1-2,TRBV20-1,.,TGCAGTGCTACTAGGGGATACCTTTATGGCTACACCTTC,CSATRGYLYGYTF
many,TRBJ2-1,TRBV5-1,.,TGCGCCAGCAGCCCCCGTGGAGCTCGCTCCTACAATGAGCAGTTCTTC,CASSPRGARSYNEQFF
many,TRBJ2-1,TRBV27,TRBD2,TGTGCCAGCAGTTTAAGAATTCTATTCAGGCTAGCGGGGGACCCGCAGTACCACAATGAGCAGTTCTTC,CASSLRILFRLAGDPQYHNEQFF
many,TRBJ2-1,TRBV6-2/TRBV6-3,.,TGTGCCAGCAGTTATTGGGGTGAGCAGTTCTTC,CASSYWGEQFF
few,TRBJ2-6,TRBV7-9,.,TGTGCCAGCAGGCCTGTAAACTCTGGGGCCAACGTCCTGACTTTC,CASRPVNSGANVLTF
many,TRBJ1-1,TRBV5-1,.,TGTGCCAGCAGCTTGGGGGCGATGAACACTGAAGCTTTCTTT,CASSLGAMNTEAFF
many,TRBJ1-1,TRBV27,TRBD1,TGTGCCAGCAGTTTAAGGGTACAGGGGGTATCGGGCACTGAAGCTTTCTTT,CASSLRVQGVSGTEAFF
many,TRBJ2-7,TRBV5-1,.,TGCGCCAGCAGCTCCCCAGGGGACGAGCAGTACTTC,CASSSPGDEQYF
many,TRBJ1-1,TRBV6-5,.,TGTGCCAGCAGTTACCCCGGATGGGCGGGACCGATGAACACTGAAGCTTTCTTT,CASSYPGWAGPMNTEAFF
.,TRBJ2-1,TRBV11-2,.,TGTGCCAGCAGCTCTTCACTTTCCTACAATGAGCAGTTCTTC,CASSSSLSYNEQFF
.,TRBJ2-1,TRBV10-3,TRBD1,TGTGCCCTCAGTCCCCTAGGGGACAGGGGATACAATGATCAGTTCTTC,CALSPLGDRGYNDQFF
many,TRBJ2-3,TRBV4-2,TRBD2,TGTGCCAGCAGCCAAGCCATAGCGGGGGGAACAGATACGCAGTATTTT,CASSQAIAGGTDTQYF
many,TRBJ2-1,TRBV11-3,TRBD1,TGTGCCAGCAGCTTAGTGGACAGGGGCATCCTGCGGCACAATGAGCAGTTCTTC,CASSLVDRGILRHNEQFF
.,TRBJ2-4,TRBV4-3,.,TGCGCCAGCAGCCAAGATAGCGTTGGGGGGGCCAAAAACATTCAGTACTTC,CASSQDSVGGAKNIQYF
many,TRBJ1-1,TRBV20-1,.,TGCAGTGCTCCCCCTCAGGAGAACACTGAAGCTTTCTTT,CSAPPQENTEAFF
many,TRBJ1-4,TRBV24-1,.,TGTGCCACCAGTGATCCGGGCAGGTTCGGTGAAAAACTGTTTTTT,CATSDPGRFGEKLFF
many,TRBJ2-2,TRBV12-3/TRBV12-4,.,TGTGCCAGCAGCCTCCACATCGACACCACCGGGGAGCTGTTTTTT,CASSLHIDTTGELFF
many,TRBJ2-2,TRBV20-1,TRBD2,TGCAGTGCTAGGCCCGAACTAGCGGGGGGGCAAGGGGAGCTGTTTTTT,CSARPELAGGQGELFF
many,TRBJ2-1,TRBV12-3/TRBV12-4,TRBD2,TGTGCCAGCAGGCCCTTGGGGGGGGAACTTGACAATGAGCAGTTCTTC,CASRPLGGELDNEQFF
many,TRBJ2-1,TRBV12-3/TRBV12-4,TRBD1,TGTGCCAGCAGACCCCAGGGGGCTGACTCCTACAATGAGCAGTTCTTC,CASRPQGADSYNEQFF
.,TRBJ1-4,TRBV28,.,TGTGCCAGCCGGGGACCGGGCCCAAATGAAAAACTGTTTTTT,CASRGPGPNEKLFF
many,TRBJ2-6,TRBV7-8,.,TGTGCCAGCAGCCCTACAGGGACGGGGGCCAACGTCCTGACTTTC,CASSPTGTGANVLTF
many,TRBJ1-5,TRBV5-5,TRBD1,TGTGCCAGCAGCACCTGGACAGGGATGGGCAATCAGCCCCAGCATTTT,CASSTWTGMGNQPQHF
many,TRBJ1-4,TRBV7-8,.,TGTGCCAGCAGCTTAGTTGATGAGGGAGGACTGTTTTTT,CASSLVDEGGLFF
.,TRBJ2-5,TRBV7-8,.,TGTGCCAGCAGCGCAGGGGTGGAAGAGACCCAGTACTTC,CASSAGVEETQYF
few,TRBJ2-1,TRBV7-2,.,TGTGCCAGCAGCTTAAGGGCTAGCTGGGATGAGCAGTTCTTC,CASSLRASWDEQFF
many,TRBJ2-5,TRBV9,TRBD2,TGTGCCAGCAGCGTGGCGGGGGAAGAGACCCAGTACTTC,CASSVAGEETQYF
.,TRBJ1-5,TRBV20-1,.,TGCAGTGCAGACAGTCAGGGAGACAATCAGCCCCAGCATTTT,CSADSQGDNQPQHF
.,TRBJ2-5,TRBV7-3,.,TGTGCCAGCAGCCGAGAGACAGGCGCAGAGACCCAGTACTTC,CASSRETGAETQYF
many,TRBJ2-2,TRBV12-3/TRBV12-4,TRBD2,TGTGCCATCCCCTTCGCGGGGGTTGGGAACACCGGGGAGCTGTTTTTT,CAIPFAGVGNTGELFF
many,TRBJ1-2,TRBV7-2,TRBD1,TGTGCCAGCAGCTTAAGGTCCGGAGCCGGACAGGGGGGATATGGCTACACCTTC,CASSLRSGAGQGGYGYTF
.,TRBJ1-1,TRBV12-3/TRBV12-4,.,TGTGCCAGCAGTCCCTCACTGAGGACCCCGGACACTGAAGCTTTCTTT,CASSPSLRTPDTEAFF
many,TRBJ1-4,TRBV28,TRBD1,TGTGCCAGCAGTCCTGGCACAGGGGGCGGACAAAAACTGTTTTTT,CASSPGTGGGQKLFF
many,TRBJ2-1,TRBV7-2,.,TGTGCCAGCAGCTTGGACTCAGGGGGGAACAATGAGCAGTTCTTC,CASSLDSGGNNEQFF
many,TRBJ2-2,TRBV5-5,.,TGTGCCAGCAGCTTTTTCATCGGAGGGACCACCGGGGAGCTGTTTTTT,CASSFFIGGTTGELFF
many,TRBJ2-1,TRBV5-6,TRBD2,TGTGCCAGCAGCTTGGAAGCGGGGGGGAACTACAATGAGCAGTTCTTC,CASSLEAGGNYNEQFF
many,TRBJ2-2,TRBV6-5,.,TGTGCCAGCAGTTCCCAGGGGTACACCGGGGAGCTGTTTTTT,CASSSQGYTGELFF
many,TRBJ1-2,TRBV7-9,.,TGTGCCAGCACCCCAGGGGACTATGGCTACACCTTC,CASTPGDYGYTF
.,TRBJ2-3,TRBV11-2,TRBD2,TGTGCCAGCAGCTTAGTGTTTGGGACTAGCGGTAACACAGATACGCAGTATTTT,CASSLVFGTSGNTDTQYF
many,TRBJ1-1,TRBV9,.,TGTGCCAGCAGCGTAGTTGACGGACTGAACACTGAAGCTTTCTTT,CASSVVDGLNTEAFF
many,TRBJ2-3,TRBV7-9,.,TGTGCCAGCAGCGCCGGGGCCCTAGGAAGTGTGCTGGATACGCAGTATTTT,CASSAGALGSVLDTQYF
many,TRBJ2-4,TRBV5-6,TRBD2,TGTGCCAGCAGCTTGATAGCTAGCGGTCATCTAGCCAAAAACATTCAGTACTTC,CASSLIASGHLAKNIQYF
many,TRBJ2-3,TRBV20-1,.,TGCAGTGCCGAGTACGGAGATACGCAGTATTTT,CSAEYGDTQYF
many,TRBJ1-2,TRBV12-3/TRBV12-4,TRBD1,TGTGCCAGCAGACTCGGGACAGGGGGCGCTTCTAACTATGGCTACACCTTC,CASRLGTGGASNYGYTF
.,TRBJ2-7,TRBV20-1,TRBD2,TGCAGTGCCGCCAGCGGGGTAAGCCACGAGCAGTACTTC,CSAASGVSHEQYF
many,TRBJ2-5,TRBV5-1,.,TGCGCCAGCAGCCTGGAGGGCGGCAAAGAGACCCAGTACTTC,CASSLEGGKETQYF
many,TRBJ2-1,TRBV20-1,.,TGCAGTGCTAGGGGTTCTGGGTCCTACAATGAGCAGTTCTTC,CSARGSGSYNEQFF
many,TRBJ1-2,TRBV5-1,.,TGCGCCAGCAGCCCGGAGGGAGCCTATGGCTACACCTTC,CASSPEGAYGYTF